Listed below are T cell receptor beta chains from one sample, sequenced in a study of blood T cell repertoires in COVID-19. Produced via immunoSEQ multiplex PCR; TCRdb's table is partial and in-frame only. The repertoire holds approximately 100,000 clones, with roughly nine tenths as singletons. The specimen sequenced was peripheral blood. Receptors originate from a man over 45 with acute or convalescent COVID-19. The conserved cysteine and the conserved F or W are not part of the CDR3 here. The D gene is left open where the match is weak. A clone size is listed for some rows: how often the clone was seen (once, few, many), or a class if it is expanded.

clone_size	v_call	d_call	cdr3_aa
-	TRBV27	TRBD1	ASSLYRTGDEKLF
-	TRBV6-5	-	ASSYLGVATNEKLF
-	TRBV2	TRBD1	ASRIGTGTGGSPLH
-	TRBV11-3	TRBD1	ASSPRDSEKLF
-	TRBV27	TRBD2	ASSKLAGPLPGQF
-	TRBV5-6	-	ASSLWGHGEKLF
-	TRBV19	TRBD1	ASSGQSGEKLF
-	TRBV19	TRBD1	ASGQVRDNEQF
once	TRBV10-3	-	AIKDWATDTQY
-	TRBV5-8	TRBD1	ASSWYPGQGGDEQF
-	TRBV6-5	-	ASRITGYPYEQY
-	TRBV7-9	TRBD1	ASSSRDRGTPGSGNTIY
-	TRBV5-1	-	ASSADSSNTEAF
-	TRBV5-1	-	ASSLPRDYEQY
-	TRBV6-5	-	ASSPLTGLAF
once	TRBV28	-	ASSSQEAASYNEQF
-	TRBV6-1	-	ASSEGLGGPYEQY
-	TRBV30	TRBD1	AWNRQGAHYGYT
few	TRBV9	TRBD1	ASSVNRGSEAF
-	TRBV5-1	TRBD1	ASSTGTGEGYT
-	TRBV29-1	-	SVGRLHQETQY
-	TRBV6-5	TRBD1	ASSYAGTGGNEQF
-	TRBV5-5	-	ASSLAARGSSYEQY
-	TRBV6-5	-	ASSYSRRQY
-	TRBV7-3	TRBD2	ASSPARGGRGGELF
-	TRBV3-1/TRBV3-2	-	ASSQGGEKLF
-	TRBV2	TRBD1	ASRMRSGTGDEKLF
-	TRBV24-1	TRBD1	ATSDPQTGGEDNQPQH
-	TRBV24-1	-	ATSDSSRGRLSTDTQY
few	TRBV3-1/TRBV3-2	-	ASSRNPGSGELF
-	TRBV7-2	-	ASSDQRNTIY
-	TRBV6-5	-	ASTPGGLNQPQH
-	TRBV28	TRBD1	ASSGQVYGYT
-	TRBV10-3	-	AISEEAGLNQPQH
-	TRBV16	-	ASTRRAGAEYGYT